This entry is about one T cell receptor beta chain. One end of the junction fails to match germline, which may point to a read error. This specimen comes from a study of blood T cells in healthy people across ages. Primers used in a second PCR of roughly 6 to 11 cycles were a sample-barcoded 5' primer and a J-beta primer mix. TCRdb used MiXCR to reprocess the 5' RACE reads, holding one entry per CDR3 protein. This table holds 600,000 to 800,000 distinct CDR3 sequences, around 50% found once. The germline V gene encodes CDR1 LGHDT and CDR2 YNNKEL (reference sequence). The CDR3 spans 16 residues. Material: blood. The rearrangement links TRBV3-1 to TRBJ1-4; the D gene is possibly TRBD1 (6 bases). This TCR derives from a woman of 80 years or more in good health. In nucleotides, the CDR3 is TGTGCCAGCAGCCAAGATCGACAGGCAACTAATGAAAAACGGTTTTTT. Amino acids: CASSQDRQATNEKRFF.